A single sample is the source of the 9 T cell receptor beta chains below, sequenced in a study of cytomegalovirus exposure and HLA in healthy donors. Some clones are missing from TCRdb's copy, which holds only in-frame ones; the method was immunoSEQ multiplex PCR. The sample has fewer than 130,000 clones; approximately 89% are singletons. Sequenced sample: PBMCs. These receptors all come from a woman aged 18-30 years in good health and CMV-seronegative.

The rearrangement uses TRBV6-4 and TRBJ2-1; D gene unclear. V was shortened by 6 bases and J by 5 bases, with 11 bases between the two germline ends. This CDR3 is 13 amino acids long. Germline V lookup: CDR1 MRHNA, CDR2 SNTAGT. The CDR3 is CASSYHENNEQFF. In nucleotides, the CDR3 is TGTGCCAGCAGCTATCACGAGAACAATGAGCAGTTCTTC.

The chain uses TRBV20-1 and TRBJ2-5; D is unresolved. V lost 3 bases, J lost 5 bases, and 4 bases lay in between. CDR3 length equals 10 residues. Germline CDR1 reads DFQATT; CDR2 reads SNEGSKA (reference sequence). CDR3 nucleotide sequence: TGCAGTGCTAGTCAGGAGACCCAGTACTTC. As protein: CSASQETQYF.

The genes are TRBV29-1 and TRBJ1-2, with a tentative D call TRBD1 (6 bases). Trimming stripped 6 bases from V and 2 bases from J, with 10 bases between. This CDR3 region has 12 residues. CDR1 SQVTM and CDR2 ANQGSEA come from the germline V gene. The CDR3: CSVEDSNYGYTF. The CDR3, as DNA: TGCAGCGTGGAGGACAGCAACTATGGCTACACCTTC.

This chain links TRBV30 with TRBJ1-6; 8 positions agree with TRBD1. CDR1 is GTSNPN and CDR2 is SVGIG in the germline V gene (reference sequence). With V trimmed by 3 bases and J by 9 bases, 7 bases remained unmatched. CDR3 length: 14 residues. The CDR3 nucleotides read TGTGCCTGGAGCCCCGGACAGGGAAGTTCACCCCTCCACTTT. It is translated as CAWSPGQGSSPLHF.

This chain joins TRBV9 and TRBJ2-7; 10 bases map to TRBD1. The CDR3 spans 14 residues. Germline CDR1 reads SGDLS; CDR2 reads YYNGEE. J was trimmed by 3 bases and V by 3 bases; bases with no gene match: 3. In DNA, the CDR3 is TGTGCCAGCAGCGGACAGGGGGCGAGCTACGAGCAGTACTTC. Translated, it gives CASSGQGASYEQYF. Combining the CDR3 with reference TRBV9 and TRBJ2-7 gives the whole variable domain DSGVTQTPKHLITATGQRVTLRCSPRSGDLSVYWYQQSLDQGLQFLIQYYNGEERAKGNILERFSAQQFPDLHSELNLSSLELGDSALYFCASSGQGASYEQYFGPGTRLTVT.

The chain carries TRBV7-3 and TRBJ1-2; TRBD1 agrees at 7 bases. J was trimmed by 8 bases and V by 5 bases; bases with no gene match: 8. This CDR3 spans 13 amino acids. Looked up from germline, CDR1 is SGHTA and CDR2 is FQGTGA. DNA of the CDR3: TGTGCCAGCAGCCCGGACAGGCGGGAAGGCTACACCTTC. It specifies CASSPDRREGYTF.

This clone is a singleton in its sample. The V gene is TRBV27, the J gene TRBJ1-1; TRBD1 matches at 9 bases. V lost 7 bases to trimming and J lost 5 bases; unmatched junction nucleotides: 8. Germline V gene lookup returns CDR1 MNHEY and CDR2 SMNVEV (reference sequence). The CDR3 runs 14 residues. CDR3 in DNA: TGTGCCAGCATTAAACAGGGGGCAGGGACTGAAGCTTTCTTT. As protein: CASIKQGAGTEAFF.

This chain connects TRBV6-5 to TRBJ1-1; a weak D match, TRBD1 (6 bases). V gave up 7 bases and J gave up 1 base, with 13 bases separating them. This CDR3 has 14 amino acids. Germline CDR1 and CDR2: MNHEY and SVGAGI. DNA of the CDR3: TGTGCCAGCACAAACAGGGTGAGGAACACTGAAGCTTTCTTT. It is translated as CASTNRVRNTEAFF.

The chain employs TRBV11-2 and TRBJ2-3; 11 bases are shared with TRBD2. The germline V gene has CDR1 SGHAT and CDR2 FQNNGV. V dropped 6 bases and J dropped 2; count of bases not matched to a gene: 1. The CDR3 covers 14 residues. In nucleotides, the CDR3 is TGTGCCAGCAGACTAGCGGGGGCCACAGATACGCAGTATTTT. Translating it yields CASRLAGATDTQYF.